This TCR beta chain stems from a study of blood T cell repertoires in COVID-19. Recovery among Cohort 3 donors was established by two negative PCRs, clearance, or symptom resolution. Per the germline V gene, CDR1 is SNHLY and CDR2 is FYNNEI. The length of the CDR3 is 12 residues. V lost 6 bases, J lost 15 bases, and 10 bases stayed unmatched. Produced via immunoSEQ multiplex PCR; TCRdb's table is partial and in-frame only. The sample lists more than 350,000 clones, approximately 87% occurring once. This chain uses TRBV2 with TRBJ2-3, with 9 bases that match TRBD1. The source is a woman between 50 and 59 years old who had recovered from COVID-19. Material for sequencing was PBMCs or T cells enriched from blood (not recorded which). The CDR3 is CASSAPGQGPYF. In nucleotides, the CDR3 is TGTGCCAGCAGCGCGCCGGGACAGGGTCCCTATTTT.